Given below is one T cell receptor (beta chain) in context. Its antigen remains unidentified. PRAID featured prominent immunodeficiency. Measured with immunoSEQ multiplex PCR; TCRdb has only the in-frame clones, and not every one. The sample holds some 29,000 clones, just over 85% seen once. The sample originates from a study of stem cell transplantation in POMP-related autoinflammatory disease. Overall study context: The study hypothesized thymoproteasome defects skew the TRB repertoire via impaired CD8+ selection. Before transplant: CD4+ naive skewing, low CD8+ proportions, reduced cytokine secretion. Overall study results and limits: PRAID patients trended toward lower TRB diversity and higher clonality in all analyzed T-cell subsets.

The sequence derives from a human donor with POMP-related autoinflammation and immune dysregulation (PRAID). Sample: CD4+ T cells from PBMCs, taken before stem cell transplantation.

Written as DNA, the CDR3 is TGTGCCAGCTCACCACCGAGGACTAGCGGGATTGGAGATACGCAGTATTTT. This gives the protein CASSPPRTSGIGDTQYF. The V call is TRBV18, the J call TRBJ2-3; TRBD2 aligns across 12 bases. Trimming at V came to 0 bases and at J to 5 bases, leaving 6 bases not matched to a gene. Germline V gives CDR1 KGHSH, CDR2 LQKENI. CDR3 size: 17 residues. Combining the CDR3 with reference TRBV18 and TRBJ2-3 gives the whole variable domain NAGVMQNPRHLVRRRGQEARLRCSPMKGHSHVYWYRQLPEEGLKFMVYLQKENIIDESGMPKERFSAEFPKEGPSILRIQQVVRGDSAAYFCASSPPRTSGIGDTQYFGPGTRLTVL.